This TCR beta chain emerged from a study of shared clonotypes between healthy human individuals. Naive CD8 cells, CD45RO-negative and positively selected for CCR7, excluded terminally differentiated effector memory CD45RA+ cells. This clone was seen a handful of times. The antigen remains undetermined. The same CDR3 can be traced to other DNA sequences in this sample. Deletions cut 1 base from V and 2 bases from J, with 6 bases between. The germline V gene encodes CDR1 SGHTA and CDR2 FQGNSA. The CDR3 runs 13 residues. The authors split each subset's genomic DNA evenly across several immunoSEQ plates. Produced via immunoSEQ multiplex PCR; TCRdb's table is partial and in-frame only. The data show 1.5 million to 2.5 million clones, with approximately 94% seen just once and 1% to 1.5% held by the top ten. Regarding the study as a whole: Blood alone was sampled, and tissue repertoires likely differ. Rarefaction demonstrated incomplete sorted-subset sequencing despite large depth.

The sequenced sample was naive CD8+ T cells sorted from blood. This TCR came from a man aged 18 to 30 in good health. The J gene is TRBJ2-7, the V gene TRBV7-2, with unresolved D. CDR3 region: CASSLGGTYEQYF. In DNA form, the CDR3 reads TGTGCCAGCAGCTTAGGAGGAACCTACGAGCAGTACTTC.